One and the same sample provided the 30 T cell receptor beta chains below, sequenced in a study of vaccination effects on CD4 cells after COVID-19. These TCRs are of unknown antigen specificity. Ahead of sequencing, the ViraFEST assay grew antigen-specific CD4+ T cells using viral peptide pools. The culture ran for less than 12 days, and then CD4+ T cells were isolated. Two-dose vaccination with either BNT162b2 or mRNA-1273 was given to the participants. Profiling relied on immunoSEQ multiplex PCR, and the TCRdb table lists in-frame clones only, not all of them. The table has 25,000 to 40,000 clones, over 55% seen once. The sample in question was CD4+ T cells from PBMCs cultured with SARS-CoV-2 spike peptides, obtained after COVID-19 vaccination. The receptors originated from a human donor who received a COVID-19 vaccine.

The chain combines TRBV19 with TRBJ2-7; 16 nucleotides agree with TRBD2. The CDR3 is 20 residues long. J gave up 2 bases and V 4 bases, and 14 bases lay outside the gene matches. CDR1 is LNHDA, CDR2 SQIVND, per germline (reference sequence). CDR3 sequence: CASSTYPGLAGGYSTYEQYF. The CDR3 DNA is TGTGCCAGTAGTACCTATCCGGGACTAGCGGGAGGGTATTCGACCTACGAGCAGTACTTC.

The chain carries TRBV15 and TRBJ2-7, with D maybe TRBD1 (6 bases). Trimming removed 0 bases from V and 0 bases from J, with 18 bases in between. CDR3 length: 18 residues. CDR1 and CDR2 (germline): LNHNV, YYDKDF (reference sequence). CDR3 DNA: TGTGCCACCAGCAGAGATTTGTTTGGGGGACAAAACTCCTACGAGCAGTACTTC. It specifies CATSRDLFGGQNSYEQYF.

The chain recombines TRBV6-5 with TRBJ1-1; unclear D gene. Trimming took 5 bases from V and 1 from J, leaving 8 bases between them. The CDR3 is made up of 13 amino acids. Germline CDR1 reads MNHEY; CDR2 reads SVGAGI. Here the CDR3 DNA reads TGTGCCAGCAGTCCTTATACGAACACTGAAGCTTTCTTT. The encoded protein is CASSPYTNTEAFF.

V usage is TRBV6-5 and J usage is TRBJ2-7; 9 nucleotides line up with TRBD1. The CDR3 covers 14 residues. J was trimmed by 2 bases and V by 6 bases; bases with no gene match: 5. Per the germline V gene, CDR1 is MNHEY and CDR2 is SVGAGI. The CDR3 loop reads CASRSTGGTYEQYF. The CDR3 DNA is TGTGCCAGCAGATCTACAGGGGGCACCTACGAGCAGTACTTC.

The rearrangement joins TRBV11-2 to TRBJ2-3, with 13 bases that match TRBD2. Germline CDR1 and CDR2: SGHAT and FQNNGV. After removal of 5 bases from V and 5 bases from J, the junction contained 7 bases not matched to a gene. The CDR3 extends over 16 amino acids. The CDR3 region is CASSRLAGGIGDTQYF. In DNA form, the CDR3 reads TGTGCCAGCAGCAGACTAGCGGGGGGCATTGGAGATACGCAGTATTTT.

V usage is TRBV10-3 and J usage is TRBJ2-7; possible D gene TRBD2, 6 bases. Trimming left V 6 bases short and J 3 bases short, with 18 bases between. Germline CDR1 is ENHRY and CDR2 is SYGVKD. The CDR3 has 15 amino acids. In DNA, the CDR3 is TGTGCCATCAGCCCCTGGGCTAGCGAGAACTACGAGCAGTACTTC. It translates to CAISPWASENYEQYF.

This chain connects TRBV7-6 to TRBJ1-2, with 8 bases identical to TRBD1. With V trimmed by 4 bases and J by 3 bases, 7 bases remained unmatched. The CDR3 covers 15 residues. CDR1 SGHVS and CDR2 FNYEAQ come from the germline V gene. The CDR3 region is CASSSSLQGDYGYTF. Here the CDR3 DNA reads TGTGCCAGCAGCTCATCCTTACAGGGGGACTATGGCTACACCTTC.

The CDR3 sequence is CASSQAGNTGELFF. The CDR3 region has the DNA TGTGCCAGCAGCCAAGCCGGTAACACCGGGGAGCTGTTTTTT. The genes are TRBV4-2 and TRBJ2-2; D is unresolved. Germline CDR1 and CDR2: LGHNA and YNFKEQ. V lost 1 base and J 2 bases, leaving 5 bases between the germline ends. This CDR3 spans 14 amino acids.

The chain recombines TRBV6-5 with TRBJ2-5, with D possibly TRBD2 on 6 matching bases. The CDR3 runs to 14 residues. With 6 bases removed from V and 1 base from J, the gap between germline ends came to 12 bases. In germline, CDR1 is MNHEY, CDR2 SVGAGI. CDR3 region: CASRAGLVQETQYF. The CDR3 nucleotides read TGTGCCAGCAGGGCGGGGTTGGTCCAAGAGACCCAGTACTTC.

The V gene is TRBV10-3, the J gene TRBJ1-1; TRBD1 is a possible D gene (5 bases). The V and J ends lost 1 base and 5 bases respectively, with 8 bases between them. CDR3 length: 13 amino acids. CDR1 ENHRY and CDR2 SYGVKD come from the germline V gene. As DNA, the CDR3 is TGTGCCATCAGTGAGTTGGAGGGGACTGAAGCTTTCTTT. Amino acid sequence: CAISELEGTEAFF.

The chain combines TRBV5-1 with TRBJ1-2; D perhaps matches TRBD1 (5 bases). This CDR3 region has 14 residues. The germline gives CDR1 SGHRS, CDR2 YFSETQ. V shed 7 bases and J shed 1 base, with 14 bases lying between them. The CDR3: CASGPGPDNYGYTF. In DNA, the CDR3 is TGCGCCAGCGGACCGGGACCGGATAACTATGGCTACACCTTC.

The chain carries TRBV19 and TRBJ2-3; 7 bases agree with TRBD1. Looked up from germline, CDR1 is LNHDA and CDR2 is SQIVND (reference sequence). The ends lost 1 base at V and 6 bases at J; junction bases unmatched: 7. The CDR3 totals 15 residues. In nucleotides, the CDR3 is TGTGCCAGTAGTATAGGACAGGGTATTAAGGATACGCAGTATTTT. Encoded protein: CASSIGQGIKDTQYF.

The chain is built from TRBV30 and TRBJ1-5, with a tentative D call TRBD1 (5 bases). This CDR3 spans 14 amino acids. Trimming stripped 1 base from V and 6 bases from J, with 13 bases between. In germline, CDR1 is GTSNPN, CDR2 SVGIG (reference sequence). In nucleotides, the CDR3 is TGTGCCTGGAGTGGAAGGGGTTTGGGTCAGCCCCAGCATTTT. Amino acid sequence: CAWSGRGLGQPQHF.

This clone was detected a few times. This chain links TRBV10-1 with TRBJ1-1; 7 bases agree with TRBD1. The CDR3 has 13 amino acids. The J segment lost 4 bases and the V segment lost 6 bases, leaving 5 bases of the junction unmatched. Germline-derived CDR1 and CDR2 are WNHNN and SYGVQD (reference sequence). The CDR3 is CASREGASTEAFF. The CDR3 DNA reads TGCGCCAGCAGGGAGGGGGCTAGCACTGAAGCTTTCTTT.

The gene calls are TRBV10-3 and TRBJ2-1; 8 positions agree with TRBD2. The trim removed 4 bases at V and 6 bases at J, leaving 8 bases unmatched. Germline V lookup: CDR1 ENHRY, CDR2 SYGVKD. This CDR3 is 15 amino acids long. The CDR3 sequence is CAISAAAGAINEQFF. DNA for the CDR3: TGTGCCATCAGTGCCGCAGCGGGAGCGATCAATGAGCAGTTCTTC.

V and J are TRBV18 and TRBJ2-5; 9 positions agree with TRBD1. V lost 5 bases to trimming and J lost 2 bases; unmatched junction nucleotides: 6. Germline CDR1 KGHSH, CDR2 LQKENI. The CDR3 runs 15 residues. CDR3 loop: CASSVTGGRQETQYF. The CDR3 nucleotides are TGTGCCAGCTCAGTAACAGGGGGCCGGCAAGAGACCCAGTACTTC.

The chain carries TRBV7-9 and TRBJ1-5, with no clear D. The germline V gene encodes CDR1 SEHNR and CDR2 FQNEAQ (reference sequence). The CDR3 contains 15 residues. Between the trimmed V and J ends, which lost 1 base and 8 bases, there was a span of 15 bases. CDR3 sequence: CASSLGAAAEEPQHF. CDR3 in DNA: TGTGCCAGCAGCTTAGGGGCAGCAGCAGAGGAGCCCCAGCATTTT.

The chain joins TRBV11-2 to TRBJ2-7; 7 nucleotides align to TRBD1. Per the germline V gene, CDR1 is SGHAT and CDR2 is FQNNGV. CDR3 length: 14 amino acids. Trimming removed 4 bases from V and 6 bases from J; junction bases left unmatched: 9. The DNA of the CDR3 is TGTGCCAGCAGCTCCAGACAGGGAAGGGTCGAGCAGTACTTC. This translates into CASSSRQGRVEQYF.

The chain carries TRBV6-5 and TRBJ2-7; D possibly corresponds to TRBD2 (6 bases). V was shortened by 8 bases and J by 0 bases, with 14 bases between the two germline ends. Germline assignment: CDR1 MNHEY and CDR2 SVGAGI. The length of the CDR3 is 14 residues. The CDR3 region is CASVTGDSSYEQYF. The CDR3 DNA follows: TGTGCCAGCGTCACGGGAGACAGCTCCTACGAGCAGTACTTC.

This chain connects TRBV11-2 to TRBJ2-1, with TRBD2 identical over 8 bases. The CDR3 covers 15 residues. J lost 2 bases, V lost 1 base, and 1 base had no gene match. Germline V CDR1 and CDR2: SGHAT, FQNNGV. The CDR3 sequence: CASSLAGGAYNEQFF. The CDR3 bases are TGTGCCAGCAGCTTAGCCGGGGGGGCCTACAATGAGCAGTTCTTC. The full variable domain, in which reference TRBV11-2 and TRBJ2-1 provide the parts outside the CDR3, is EAGVAQSPRYKIIEKRQSVAFWCNPISGHATLYWYQQILGQGPKLLIQFQNNGVVDDSQLPKDRFSAERLKGVDSTLKIQPAKLEDSAVYLCASSLAGGAYNEQFFGPGTRLTVL.

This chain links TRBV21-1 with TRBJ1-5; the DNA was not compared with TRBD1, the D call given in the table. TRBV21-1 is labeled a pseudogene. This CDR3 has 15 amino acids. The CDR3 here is CASSRTRDRDQPQHF. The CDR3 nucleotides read TGTGCCAGCAGCAGAACCCGGGACAGGGATCAGCCCCAGCATTTT.

The CDR3 protein is CASSSLSRDGVGYTF. The CDR3 DNA reads as TGTGCCAGCAGCTCCCTGAGCCGGGACGGTGTAGGCTACACCTTC. The rearrangement uses TRBV11-2 and TRBJ1-2; D may be TRBD1 (5 bases). The CDR3 is 15 residues long. V was trimmed by 4 bases and J by 8 bases, leaving 20 bases between them. Germline values: CDR1 SGHAT, CDR2 FQNNGV.

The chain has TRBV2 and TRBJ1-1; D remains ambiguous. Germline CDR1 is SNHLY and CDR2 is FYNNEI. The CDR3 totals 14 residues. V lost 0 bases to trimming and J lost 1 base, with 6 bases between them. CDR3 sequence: CASSEATENTEAFF. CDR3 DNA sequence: TGTGCCAGCAGTGAAGCTACGGAGAACACTGAAGCTTTCTTT.

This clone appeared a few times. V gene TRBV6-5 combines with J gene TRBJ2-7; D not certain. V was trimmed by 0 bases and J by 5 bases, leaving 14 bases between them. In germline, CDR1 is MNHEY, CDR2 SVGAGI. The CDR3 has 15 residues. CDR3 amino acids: CASSYSKPGEDEQYF. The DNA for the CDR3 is TGTGCCAGCAGTTACTCGAAACCTGGAGAGGACGAGCAGTACTTC.

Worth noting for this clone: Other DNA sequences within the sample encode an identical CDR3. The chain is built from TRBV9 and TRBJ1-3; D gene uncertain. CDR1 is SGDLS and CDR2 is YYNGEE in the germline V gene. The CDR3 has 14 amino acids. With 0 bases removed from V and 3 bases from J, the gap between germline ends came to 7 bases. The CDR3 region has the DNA TGTGCCAGCAGCGTAGGAACAGTTGGAAACACCATATATTTT. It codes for CASSVGTVGNTIYF.

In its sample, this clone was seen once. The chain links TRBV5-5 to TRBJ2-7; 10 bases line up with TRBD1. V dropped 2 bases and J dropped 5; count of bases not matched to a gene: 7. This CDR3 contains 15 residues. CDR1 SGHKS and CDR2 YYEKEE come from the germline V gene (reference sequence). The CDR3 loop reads CASSFRGDRGDEQYF. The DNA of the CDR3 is TGTGCCAGCAGCTTCCGGGGGGACAGGGGCGACGAGCAGTACTTC. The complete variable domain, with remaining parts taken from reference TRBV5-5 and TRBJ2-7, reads DAGVTQSPTHLIKTRGQQVTLRCSPISGHKSVSWYQQVLGQGPQFIFQYYEKEERGRGNFPDRFSARQFPNYSSELNVNALLLGDSALYLCASSFRGDRGDEQYFGPGTRLTVT.

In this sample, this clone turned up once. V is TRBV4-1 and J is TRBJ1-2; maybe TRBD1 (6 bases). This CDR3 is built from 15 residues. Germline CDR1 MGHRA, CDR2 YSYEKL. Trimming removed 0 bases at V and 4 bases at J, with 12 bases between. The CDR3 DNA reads TGCGCCAGCAGCCAAGACGGCCAGGGGAGCTATGGCTACACCTTC. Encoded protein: CASSQDGQGSYGYTF.

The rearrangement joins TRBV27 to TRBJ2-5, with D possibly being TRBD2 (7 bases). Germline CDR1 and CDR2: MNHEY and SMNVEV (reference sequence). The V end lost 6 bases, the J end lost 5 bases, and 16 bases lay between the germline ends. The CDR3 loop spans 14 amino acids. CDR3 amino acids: CASSPRGGGETQYF. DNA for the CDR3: TGTGCCAGCAGCCCTAGGGGGGGCGGGGAGACCCAGTACTTC.

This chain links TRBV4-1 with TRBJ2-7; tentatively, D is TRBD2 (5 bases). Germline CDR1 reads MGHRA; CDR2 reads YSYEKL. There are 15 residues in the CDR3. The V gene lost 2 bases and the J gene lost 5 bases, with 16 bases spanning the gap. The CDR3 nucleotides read TGCGCCAGCAGCCAAAGTTACCGTGCCGGGGACGAGCAGTACTTC. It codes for CASSQSYRAGDEQYF.

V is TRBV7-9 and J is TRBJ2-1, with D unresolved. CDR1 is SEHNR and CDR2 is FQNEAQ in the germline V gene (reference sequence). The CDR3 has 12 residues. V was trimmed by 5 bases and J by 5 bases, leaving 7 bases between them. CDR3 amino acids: CASSTAHNEQFF. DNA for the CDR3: TGTGCCAGCAGCACAGCCCACAATGAGCAGTTCTTC.